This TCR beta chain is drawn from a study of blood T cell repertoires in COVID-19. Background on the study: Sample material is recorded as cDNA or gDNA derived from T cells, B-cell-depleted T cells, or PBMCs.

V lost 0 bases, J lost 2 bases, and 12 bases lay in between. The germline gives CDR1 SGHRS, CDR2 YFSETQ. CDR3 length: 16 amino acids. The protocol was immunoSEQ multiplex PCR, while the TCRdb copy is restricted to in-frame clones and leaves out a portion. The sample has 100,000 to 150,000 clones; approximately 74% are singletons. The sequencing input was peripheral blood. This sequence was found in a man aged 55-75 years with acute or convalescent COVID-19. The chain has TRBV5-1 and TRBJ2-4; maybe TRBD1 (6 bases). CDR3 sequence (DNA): TGCGCCAGCAGCTTGGGGCTACAGGGACCCAAAAACATTCAGTACTTC. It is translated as CASSLGLQGPKNIQYF.